This T cell receptor (beta chain) is from a study of blood T cell repertoires in COVID-19. Study-wide context: Samples came from the United States, Italy and Spain, spanning acute and convalescent COVID-19.

As originally analysed: Amplification of reference gene primers was used by the study to estimate nucleated cell counts. Some clones are missing from TCRdb's copy, which holds only in-frame ones; the method was immunoSEQ multiplex PCR. D and trimming were read from the DNA, whereas the V and J calls and clone size are those reported in that table. The sample consists of over 50,000 clones, more than 90% of them appearing once. The sequence came from a man aged 50 or older with active COVID-19. Sequencing was performed on peripheral blood.

The CDR3: CASSLALKARSHNEQFF. Here the CDR3 DNA reads TGTGCCAGCAGCTTAGCGTTAAAGGCTAGATCCCACAATGAGCAGTTCTTC. The chain uses TRBV7-9 and TRBJ2-1; no clear D. CDR3 length: 17 residues. The V and J ends lost 0 bases and 5 bases respectively, with 17 bases between them. Germline CDR1 is SEHNR and CDR2 is FQNEAQ (reference sequence). The whole variable domain, filled in from reference TRBV7-9 and TRBJ2-1, reads DTGVSQNPRHKITKRGQNVTFRCDPISEHNRLYWYRQTLGQGPEFLTYFQNEAQLEKSRLLSDRFSAERPKGSFSTLEIQRTEQGDSAMYLCASSLALKARSHNEQFFGPGTRLTVL.